A single sample is the source of the 26 T cell receptor beta chains below, sequenced in a study of T-cell reconstitution after alpha-beta-depleted transplantation in children. Preparation of the TCRbeta library was carried out with unique molecular identifiers. Using its own MiXCR run on the PCR reads, TCRdb lists one record per CDR3 protein. The sample has about a million distinct CDR3 sequences; roughly 31% are singletons. The starting material was PBMCs, mostly from graft donor cells, obtained 360 days after TCRalphabeta/CD19-depleted stem cell transplant. These receptors were obtained from a boy younger than two who had a stem cell transplant for SCID, so the T cells may come from the graft donor.

This chain links TRBV19 with TRBJ1-5, with 7 nucleotides matching TRBD1. The CDR3 runs 14 residues. Germline loops: CDR1 LNHDA, CDR2 SQIVND (reference sequence). V was pared by 8 bases and J by 2 bases, with 6 bases of the junction left unmatched. The CDR3 spells CASRQGWGNQPQHF. The CDR3 nucleotides are TGTGCCAGTCGACAGGGTTGGGGCAATCAGCCCCAGCATTTT.

The rearrangement uses TRBV7-6 and TRBJ2-7; 11 nucleotides line up with TRBD1. J gave up 4 bases and V 5 bases, and 7 bases lay outside the gene matches. CDR1 and CDR2 from the germline V gene are SGHVS and FNYEAQ. This CDR3 is 15 amino acids long. In DNA, the CDR3 is TGTGCCAGCAGCCCCAGATGGGACAGGGGGTACGAGCAGTACTTC. Encoded protein: CASSPRWDRGYEQYF.

The genes are TRBV12-3 or TRBV12-4 and TRBJ2-3; no definite D call. V was pared by 2 bases and J by 0 bases, with 12 bases between. The CDR3 totals 16 residues. The CDR3 spells CASSLSPSMSTDTQYF. CDR3 bases: TGTGCCAGCAGTTTATCACCAAGCATGAGCACAGATACGCAGTATTTT.

This clonotype was seen only a few times. The chain couples TRBV11-2 to TRBJ2-7, with 10 bases fitting TRBD1. V was pared by 5 bases and J by 3 bases, with 10 bases of the junction left unmatched. Germline lookup yields CDR1 SGHAT and CDR2 FQNNGV. The CDR3 totals 16 residues. The CDR3 nucleotides read TGTGCCAGCAGCCACGACAGGGGGCTTGGCGACTACGAGCAGTACTTC. The encoded protein is CASSHDRGLGDYEQYF.

This clonotype was seen at least ten times. The chain joins TRBV21-1 to TRBJ2-4; the table's D call, TRBD2, has no DNA check behind it. TRBV21-1 is a pseudogene segment. The CDR3 has 19 residues. The CDR3: CASSKEGPGGAGAKNIQYF. CDR3 nucleotide sequence: TGTGCCAGCAGCAAAGAGGGCCCGGGCGGGGCCGGGGCCAAAAACATTCAGTACTTC.

In this sample, this clonotype turned up many times. The chain uses TRBV2 and TRBJ2-1; D call uncertain. With 7 bases removed from V and 0 bases from J, the gap between germline ends came to 10 bases. CDR1 is SNHLY and CDR2 is FYNNEI in the germline V gene. The CDR3 consists of 14 residues. CDR3 region: CASNSYGSYNEQFF. Written as DNA, the CDR3 is TGTGCCAGCAATTCGTACGGCTCCTACAATGAGCAGTTCTTC.

This clonotype was detected a few times. This chain connects TRBV20-1 to TRBJ1-5; D possibly corresponds to TRBD1 (5 bases). Germline CDR1 reads DFQATT; CDR2 reads SNEGSKA (reference sequence). V was pared by 6 bases and J by 0 bases, with 18 bases between. This CDR3 has 16 amino acids. CDR3 residues: CSAAALEGYSNQPQHF. In nucleotides, the CDR3 is TGCAGTGCCGCGGCCTTAGAGGGGTATAGCAATCAGCCCCAGCATTTT.

This clonotype was picked up a small number of times. The chain combines TRBV28 with TRBJ1-2; unclear D gene. Germline V CDR1 and CDR2: MDHEN, SYDVKM. This CDR3 has 12 amino acids. The V end lost 5 bases, the J end lost 8 bases, and 12 bases lay between the germline ends. The CDR3 bases are TGTGCCAGCAGTCGTGGGGTGGTCGGCTACACCTTC. Translating gives CASSRGVVGYTF.

This clonotype was detected a few times. The chain combines TRBV10-3 with TRBJ2-1; 7 bases are shared with TRBD1. CDR1 and CDR2 (germline): ENHRY, SYGVKD. The V gene end was trimmed by 2 bases and the J gene end by 2 bases; junction bases not matched to a gene: 6. The CDR3 has 16 amino acids. This CDR3 is CAISEPTTGPYNEQFF. The CDR3 DNA sequence: TGTGCCATCAGTGAGCCCACGACAGGGCCCTACAATGAGCAGTTCTTC.

The chain has TRBV4-1 and TRBJ1-5, with TRBD1 matching 8 bases. V lost 4 bases, J lost 6 bases, and 8 bases stayed unmatched. Germline CDR1 is MGHRA and CDR2 is YSYEKL. This CDR3 spans 15 amino acids. CDR3 sequence: CASSPDRGLGQPQHF. CDR3 DNA: TGCGCCAGCAGCCCAGACAGGGGCTTGGGTCAGCCCCAGCATTTT.

This clonotype showed up just a few times. The rearrangement links TRBV20-1 to TRBJ2-1; TRBD2 matches 9 bases. In germline, CDR1 is DFQATT, CDR2 SNEGSKA (reference sequence). The V segment lost 0 bases and the J segment 3 bases; nucleotides outside the gene matches: 3. The CDR3 extends over 15 amino acids. The DNA of the CDR3 is TGCAGTGCTAGAGAAGCGGGGGGTAGCTACAATGAGCAGTTCTTC. Amino acids: CSAREAGGSYNEQFF.

Only a few counts were recorded for this clonotype. The V gene is TRBV27, the J gene TRBJ2-5, with TRBD1 identical over 8 bases. Germline CDR1 MNHEY, CDR2 SMNVEV (reference sequence). J was trimmed by 4 bases and V by 6 bases; bases with no gene match: 1. The CDR3 loop spans 12 amino acids. The CDR3 DNA reads TGTGCCAGCAGGACAGGGGCAGAGACCCAGTACTTC. Amino acid sequence: CASRTGAETQYF.

This clonotype has more than one count but fewer than ten. This chain connects TRBV4-2 to TRBJ2-5, with 11 bases that match TRBD2. This CDR3 comprises 16 residues. Per the germline V gene, CDR1 is LGHNA and CDR2 is YNFKEQ. The V and J ends lost 3 bases and 5 bases, in that order; junction bases with no gene match: 8. CDR3 sequence: CASSHSSGGAVETQYF. The DNA of the CDR3 is TGTGCCAGCAGCCACAGTAGCGGGGGGGCCGTGGAGACCCAGTACTTC.

The gene calls are TRBV4-3 and TRBJ1-1; D not resolved. Trimming removed 3 bases from V and 6 bases from J, with 20 bases in between. The germline CDR1 and CDR2 sequences are LGHNA and YSLEER. The CDR3 consists of 16 residues. This CDR3 reads CASSHETGGPGAEAFF. The CDR3, as DNA: TGCGCCAGCAGCCACGAAACGGGCGGCCCTGGGGCTGAAGCTTTCTTT.

J is TRBJ2-5 and V is TRBV12-3 or TRBV12-4; D remains unclear. This CDR3 is built from 12 residues. The V and J ends lost 3 bases and 7 bases respectively, with 9 bases between them. CDR3 bases: TGTGCCAGCAGTTTTCGGACCTTGACCCAGTACTTC. This encodes CASSFRTLTQYF.

J is TRBJ2-1 and V is TRBV6-2 or TRBV6-3; D possibly corresponds to TRBD1 (5 bases). Looked up from germline, CDR1 is MNHEY and CDR2 is SVGEGT. This CDR3 has 15 residues. Trimming removed 1 base from V and 2 bases from J, with 9 bases in between. This CDR3 reads CASSYWGGTYNEQFF. The CDR3 DNA reads as TGTGCCAGCAGTTACTGGGGCGGAACCTACAATGAGCAGTTCTTC.

This clonotype appeared a few times. The J gene is TRBJ2-7, the V gene TRBV28; either TRBD1 or TRBD2 may fit D (5 bases each). The CDR3 runs to 12 residues. Germline CDR1 MDHEN, CDR2 SYDVKM. CDR3 amino acids: CATGTGSYEQYF. In DNA, the CDR3 is TGTGCGACCGGGACGGGCAGTTACGAGCAGTACTTC.

This clonotype was observed a few times. The V call is TRBV6-1, the J call TRBJ2-7; TRBD1 agrees at 9 bases. This CDR3 is built from 15 residues. V trimming: 3 bases; J trimming: 4 bases; junction bases outside the gene matches: 7. Germline V gene lookup returns CDR1 MNHNS and CDR2 SASEGT. CDR3 DNA: TGTGCCAGCAGTGACAGAGCCGGGACAGGGTACGAGCAGTACTTC. As protein: CASSDRAGTGYEQYF.

This clonotype was picked up a small number of times. The J gene is TRBJ2-3, the V gene TRBV20-1; 11 bases fit TRBD2. The ends lost 6 bases at V and 1 base at J; junction bases unmatched: 9. Germline loops: CDR1 DFQATT, CDR2 SNEGSKA (reference sequence). The CDR3 covers 16 residues. The CDR3: CSAQLAGGPRTDTQYF. The CDR3 DNA reads as TGCAGTGCGCAGCTAGCGGGGGGCCCCCGCACAGATACGCAGTATTTT.

The chain uses TRBV4-3 and TRBJ2-3; TRBD2 might be the D (6 bases). The CDR3 sequence is 17 residues long. The V gene's germline CDR1 is LGHNA and CDR2 YSLEER. The V end lost 0 bases, the J end lost 8 bases, and 21 bases lay between the germline ends. The CDR3 region is CASSQEGTGTRAGTQYF. DNA for the CDR3: TGCGCCAGCAGCCAAGAAGGGACTGGAACCAGAGCGGGTACGCAGTATTTT.

The V and J genes are TRBV7-9 and TRBJ1-4, with TRBD1 matching 7 bases. CDR1 and CDR2 (germline): SEHNR, FQNEAQ (reference sequence). V dropped 4 bases and J dropped 3; count of bases not matched to a gene: 5. The CDR3 runs to 15 residues. The CDR3 nucleotides read TGTGCCAGCAGCTCAACAGGGGTCCCTAATGAAAAACTGTTTTTT. Protein: CASSSTGVPNEKLFF.

This clonotype has more than one count but fewer than ten. The gene calls are TRBV10-1 and TRBJ2-5, with D possibly being TRBD1 or TRBD2 (5 bases each). Trimming stripped 6 bases from V and 5 bases from J, with 22 bases between. Germline V gene sequence: CDR1 WNHNN, CDR2 SYGVQD (reference sequence). The length of the CDR3 is 16 residues. Written as DNA, the CDR3 is TGCGCCAGCAGGACACATAGGACAAGGCCGGGGGAGACCCAGTACTTC. Translated, it gives CASRTHRTRPGETQYF.

The chain carries TRBV5-1 and TRBJ2-3, with D maybe TRBD1 (6 bases). This CDR3 comprises 15 residues. Germline V gene lookup returns CDR1 SGHRS and CDR2 YFSETQ. Between the trimmed V and J ends, which lost 5 bases and 3 bases, there was a span of 16 bases. CDR3 sequence: CASRQQGLGTDTQYF. The CDR3 coding sequence is TGCGCCAGCAGGCAACAGGGATTGGGTACAGATACGCAGTATTTT.

The V and J genes are TRBV5-1 and TRBJ1-1, with 10 bases aligning to TRBD1. Germline V lookup: CDR1 SGHRS, CDR2 YFSETQ. CDR3 size: 17 residues. V was clipped by 2 bases and J by 2 bases; unmatched bases: 9. The CDR3 DNA reads as TGCGCCAGCAGCTTTGACAGGGGGCGCGATCTAAACACTGAAGCTTTCTTT. Its translation: CASSFDRGRDLNTEAFF.

The V call is TRBV10-3, the J call TRBJ2-7; a weak D match, TRBD2 (5 bases). Trimming removed 11 bases from V and 3 bases from J, with 14 bases in between. The CDR3 totals 12 residues. Germline CDR1 and CDR2: ENHRY and SYGVKD. CDR3 bases: TGTGCCGTTCGGGGAATTGACTACGAGCAGTACTTC. This translates into CAVRGIDYEQYF.

This sequence joins TRBV4-1 and TRBJ2-1; 12 nucleotides line up with TRBD1. The CDR3 runs 16 residues. The V gene end was trimmed by 3 bases and the J gene end by 12 bases; junction bases not matched to a gene: 12. Germline values: CDR1 MGHRA, CDR2 YSYEKL. The CDR3 region has the DNA TGCGCCAGCAGCCACTCCGGGACAGGGGGCTTCATGGGGCAGTTCTTC. Its protein product is CASSHSGTGGFMGQFF.